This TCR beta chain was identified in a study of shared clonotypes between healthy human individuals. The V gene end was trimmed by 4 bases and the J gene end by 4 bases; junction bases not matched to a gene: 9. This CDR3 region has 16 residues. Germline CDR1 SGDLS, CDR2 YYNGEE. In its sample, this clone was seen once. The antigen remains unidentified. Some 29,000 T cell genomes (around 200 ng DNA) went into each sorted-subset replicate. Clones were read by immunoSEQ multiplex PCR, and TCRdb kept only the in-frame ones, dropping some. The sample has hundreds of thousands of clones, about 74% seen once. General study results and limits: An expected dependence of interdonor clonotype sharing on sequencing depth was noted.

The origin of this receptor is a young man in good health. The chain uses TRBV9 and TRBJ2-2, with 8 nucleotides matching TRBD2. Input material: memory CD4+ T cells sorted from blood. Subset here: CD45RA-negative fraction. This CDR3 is CASSPSGGRRTGELFF. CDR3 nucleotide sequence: TGTGCCAGCAGCCCATCTGGCGGGAGGCGCACCGGGGAGCTGTTTTTT.